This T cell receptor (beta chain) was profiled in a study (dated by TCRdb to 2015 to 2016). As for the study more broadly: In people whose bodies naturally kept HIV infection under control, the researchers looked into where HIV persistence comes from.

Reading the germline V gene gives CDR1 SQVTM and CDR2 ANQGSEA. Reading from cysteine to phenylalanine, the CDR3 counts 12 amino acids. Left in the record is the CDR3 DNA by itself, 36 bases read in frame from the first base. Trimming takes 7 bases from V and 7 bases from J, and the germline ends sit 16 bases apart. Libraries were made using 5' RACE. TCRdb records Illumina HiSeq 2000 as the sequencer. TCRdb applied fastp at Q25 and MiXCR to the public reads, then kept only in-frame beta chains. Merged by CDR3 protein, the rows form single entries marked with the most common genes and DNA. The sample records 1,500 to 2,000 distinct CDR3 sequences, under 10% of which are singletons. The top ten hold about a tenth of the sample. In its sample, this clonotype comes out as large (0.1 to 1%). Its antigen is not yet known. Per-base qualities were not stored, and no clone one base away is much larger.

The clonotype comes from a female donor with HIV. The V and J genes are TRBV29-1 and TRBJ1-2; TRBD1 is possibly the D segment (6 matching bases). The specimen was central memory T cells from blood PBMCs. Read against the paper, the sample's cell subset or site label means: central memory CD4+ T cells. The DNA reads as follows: TGCAGCGCCCTACTCGACAGGCGTGGCTACACCTTC. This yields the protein CSALLDRRGYTF.